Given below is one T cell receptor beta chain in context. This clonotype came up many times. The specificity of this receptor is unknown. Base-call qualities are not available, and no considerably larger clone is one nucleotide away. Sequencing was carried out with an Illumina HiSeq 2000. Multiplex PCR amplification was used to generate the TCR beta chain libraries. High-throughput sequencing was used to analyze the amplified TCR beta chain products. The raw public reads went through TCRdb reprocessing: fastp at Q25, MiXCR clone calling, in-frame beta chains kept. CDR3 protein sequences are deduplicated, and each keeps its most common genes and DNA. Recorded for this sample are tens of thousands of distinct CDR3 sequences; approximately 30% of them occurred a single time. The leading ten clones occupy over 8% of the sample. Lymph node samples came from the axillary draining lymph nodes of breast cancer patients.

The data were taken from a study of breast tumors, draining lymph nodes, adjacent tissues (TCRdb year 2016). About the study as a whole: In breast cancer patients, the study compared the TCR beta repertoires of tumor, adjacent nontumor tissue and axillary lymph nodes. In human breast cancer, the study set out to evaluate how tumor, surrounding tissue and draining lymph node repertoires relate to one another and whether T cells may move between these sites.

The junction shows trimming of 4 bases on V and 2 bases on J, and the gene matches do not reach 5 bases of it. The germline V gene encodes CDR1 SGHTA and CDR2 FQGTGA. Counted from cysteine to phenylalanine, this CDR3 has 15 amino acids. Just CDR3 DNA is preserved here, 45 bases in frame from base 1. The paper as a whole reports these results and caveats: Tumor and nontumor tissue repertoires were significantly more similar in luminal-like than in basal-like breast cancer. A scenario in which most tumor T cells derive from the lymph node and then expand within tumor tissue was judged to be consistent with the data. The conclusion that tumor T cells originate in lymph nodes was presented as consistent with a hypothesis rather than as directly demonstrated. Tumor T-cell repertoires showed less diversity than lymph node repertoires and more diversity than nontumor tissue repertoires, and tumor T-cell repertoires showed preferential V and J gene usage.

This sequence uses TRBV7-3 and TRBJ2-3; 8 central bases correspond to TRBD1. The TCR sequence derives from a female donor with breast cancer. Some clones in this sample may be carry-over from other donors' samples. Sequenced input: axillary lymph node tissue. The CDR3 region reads CASSSPGQDTDTQYF. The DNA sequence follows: TGTGCCAGCAGCTCACCGGGACAGGACACAGATACGCAGTATTTT. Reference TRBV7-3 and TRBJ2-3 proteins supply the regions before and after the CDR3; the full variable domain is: GAGVSQTPSNKVTEKGKYVELRCDPISGHTALYWYRQSLGQGPEFLIYFQGTGAADDSGLPNDRFFAVRPEGSVSTLKIQRTERGDSAVYLCASSSPGQDTDTQYFGPGTRLTVL.